These 6 T cell receptor beta chains were all obtained from the same sample, sequenced in a study of identical twins. TCRdb reprocessed the 5' RACE reads via MiXCR and lists one record per CDR3 protein. Here the sample spans around 250,000 distinct CDR3 sequences, roughly 13% being singletons. This sample also appeared in a second study, on yellow fever vaccine responses in identical twins.

Sample: memory (CD45RO+) T cells sorted from blood. These receptors came from a woman aged 18 to 35 in good health.

This clonotype was counted between two and nine times. J is TRBJ2-1 and V is TRBV6-4; D unresolved. The CDR3 is 14 residues long. The germline V and J ends were trimmed by 0 bases and 5 bases, with 8 bases remaining between them. Germline V gene lookup returns CDR1 MRHNA and CDR2 SNTAGT. Here the CDR3 DNA reads TGTGCCAGCAGTGACTCCAGCGAAGACAATGAGCAGTTCTTC. Its protein is CASSDSSEDNEQFF.

The J gene is TRBJ2-3, the V gene TRBV5-4, with 8 bases matching TRBD1. The CDR3 is 18 residues long. V lost 0 bases to trimming and J lost 0 bases; unmatched junction nucleotides: 9. The germline V gene encodes CDR1 SGHNT and CDR2 YYREEE (reference sequence). The CDR3 bases are TGTGCCAGCAGCTTGGGAGGCCCCCGGGACAGGAGCACAGATACGCAGTATTTT. It is translated as CASSLGGPRDRSTDTQYF.

This clonotype was counted at least ten times. The rearrangement joins TRBV7-9 to TRBJ2-3; D not certain. CDR1 SEHNR and CDR2 FQNEAQ come from the germline V gene (reference sequence). The CDR3 spans 11 residues. With 5 bases removed from V and 2 bases from J, the gap between germline ends came to 2 bases. The CDR3 nucleotides are TGTGCCAGCAGCATCACAGATACGCAGTATTTT. This translates into CASSITDTQYF. Supplemented by reference TRBV7-9 and TRBJ2-3, the full variable domain reads DTGVSQNPRHKITKRGQNVTFRCDPISEHNRLYWYRQTLGQGPEFLTYFQNEAQLEKSRLLSDRFSAERPKGSFSTLEIQRTEQGDSAMYLCASSITDTQYFGPGTRLTVL.

A few counts support this clonotype. The genes are TRBV5-4 and TRBJ2-7; 8 nucleotides agree with TRBD2. V was clipped by 0 bases and J by 10 bases; unmatched bases: 6. The CDR3 covers 13 residues. The germline V gene has CDR1 SGHNT and CDR2 YYREEE (reference sequence). The CDR3 loop reads CASSLGGLGDQYF. CDR3 DNA sequence: TGTGCCAGCAGCTTGGGGGGACTAGGGGATCAGTACTTC.

This clonotype was observed a handful of times. V usage is TRBV7-2 and J usage is TRBJ2-3; 9 bases are a match to TRBD2. The CDR3 is 17 residues long. The V segment lost 5 bases and the J segment 6 bases; nucleotides outside the gene matches: 15. Germline V gene lookup returns CDR1 SGHTA and CDR2 FQGNSA. The CDR3 DNA is TGTGCCAGCAGCCCCAGAGTGGCGGGGGGGGGGATGGATACGCAGTATTTT. Protein product: CASSPRVAGGGMDTQYF.

In its sample, this clonotype was seen a few times. This chain joins TRBV5-1 and TRBJ2-3; D remains unclear. V lost 5 bases to trimming and J lost 4 bases, with 14 bases between them. The CDR3 loop spans 14 amino acids. Per the germline V gene, CDR1 is SGHRS and CDR2 is YFSETQ. In nucleotides, the CDR3 is TGCGCCAGCAGATCGGAACATTCCGCAGATACGCAGTATTTT. This encodes CASRSEHSADTQYF.